This T cell receptor beta chain was identified in a study of shared clonotypes between healthy human individuals (dated by TCRdb to the early 2020s). As for the study more broadly: The cohort comprised two women and a few men aged 18 to 49 years. Blood TCR repertoires of five healthy adults were deeply sequenced to estimate repertoire size and the extent of clonotype sharing between individuals. To increase sequencing depth and limit assay-specific biases, TCR repertoire library preparation and sequencing were carried out by different laboratories using diverse techniques. For each donor, CD4 naive and CD4 memory were each run on three plates, CD8 naive on two plates, and CD8 memory on one plate. Per donor, leukapheresis produced somewhere between about 0.9 and 9 billion PBMCs.

The paper as a whole reports these results and caveats: Compared with non-shared clonotypes, the clonotypes found in all four sorted-subset donors had higher generation probabilities. Estimated clonotype richness was generally larger for naive than for memory subsets. Incomplete sequencing was indicated by rarefaction of sorted-subset datasets, despite the large sequencing depth. When a handful of donors were compared, the shared fraction of clonotypes was 5% to 6.5% for naive CD4, 3% to 4% for naive CD8, 2% to 2.5% for memory CD4, and roughly 0.4% for memory CD8. The small number of donors limited the genetic and exposure-history diversity represented. Pairwise subsampling indicated that sequencing depth was expected to affect the degree of clonotype sharing among donors. Sampling was restricted to blood, and TCR repertoires in tissues likely differ from the TCR repertoires found in blood.

CDR1 is given as MNHNS and CDR2 as SASEGT, both from the germline V gene. The CDR3 runs 15 amino acids, cysteine and phenylalanine included. The retained sequence is limited to the CDR3, 45 bases, with the frame set at the first base. Trimmed from V: 1 base; trimmed from J: 1 base; junction bases lacking a gene match: 1. TCR CDR3 regions were amplified from genomic DNA by multiplex PCR using the deep immunoSEQ assay. Extracted genomic DNA from each cell subset was distributed evenly across all wells of several immunoSEQ 96-well plates, and each plate was treated as a replicate. Each replicate PCR for sorted subsets received about 0.2 ug genomic DNA, equal to about 29,000 T cell genomes. Purified libraries were quantified with a Qubit 3.0 fluorometer, sized on a Bioanalyzer 2100, and re-quantified with the KAPA Library Quantification kit. Each immunoSEQ 96-well plate was sequenced on its own single-read 150-cycle Illumina NextSeq 550 flow cell. In the original analysis: Because the immunoSEQ output held only junctional sequences and lacked quality scores, the filtering could not match the filtering applied to full-length reads. Sequences were annotated with PyIR, a Python wrapper for IgBLAST v1.9, using IMGT germline references to assign V/J genes and CDR3. Reads with weak V/J assignments (E-value above 1e-6), missing CDR3, stop codons, out-of-frame junctions, or ambiguous translated residues were removed. V3J clonotypes were defined by identical inferred V gene, J gene, and CDR3 amino acid sequence. The percentage overlap between two repertoires was calculated by dividing the number of shared unique clonotypes by the size of the smaller repertoire. Richness of each repertoire was evaluated using RTK rarefaction, the Chao1 estimator, and Recon v2.1 estimates of unobserved clonotypes. Generation probabilities were computed with OLGA for all TCRbeta clonotypes obtained by the gDNA method from a handful of donors. TCRdb carries this immuneACCESS record with in-frame sequences only. Its versions omit some clonotypes, under half of them owing to an unresolved V gene in the studies checked, with the rest unexplained. The DNA gave D and trimming, while V, J and clone size come from that table. In all, the sample holds approximately 2.5 million clones, and around 94% of those were seen once. About 0.13% of the sample is taken by the ten largest.

Donors were healthy HIV-negative adults with no recently reported acute infections or vaccinations. Every donor was a Caucasian adult living in Nashville, Tennessee, USA. CD4+ T cells were enriched by magnetic negative selection; naive cells were then positively selected on CD45RA, and the negative fraction formed the memory subset. After blood collection by leukapheresis, PBMCs were isolated using Ficoll-Histopaque density gradient centrifugation and then cryopreserved in the vapor phase of liquid nitrogen. Analytical flow cytometry was used to check the purity and quantity of each magnetically sorted T cell population. Each sorted fraction had its genomic DNA isolated and then quantified by UV absorbance on a Nanodrop 2000c. A word on this clone: No antigen is known for it. Base qualities are not at hand, and no much larger clone is one base apart.

This sequence was found in a young man in good health. The chain was built from TRBV6-1 and TRBJ2-4, and TRBD1 matches 7 of the central bases. Sequencing input: naive CD4+ T cells sorted from blood. Explained via the paper, the cell subset or site label denotes: CD45RA+ positively selected. The CDR3: CASSEGGQAKNIQYF. The nucleotides are TGTGCCAGCAGTGAAGGGGGACAGGCCAAAAACATTCAGTACTTC.